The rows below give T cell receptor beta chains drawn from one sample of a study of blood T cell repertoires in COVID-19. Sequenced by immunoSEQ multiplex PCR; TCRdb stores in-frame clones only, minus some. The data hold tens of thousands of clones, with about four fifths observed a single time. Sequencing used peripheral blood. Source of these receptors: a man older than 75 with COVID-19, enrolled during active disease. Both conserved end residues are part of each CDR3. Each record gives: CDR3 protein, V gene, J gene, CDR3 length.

CATSEPSGQGTDTQYF,TRBV24-1,TRBJ2-3,16
CASSLNRAGELFF,TRBV11-2,TRBJ2-2,13
CASSSHSGEQYF,TRBV5-1,TRBJ2-7,12
CASSEALGTVQHF,TRBV2,TRBJ1-5,13
CASSQGTDYGYTF,TRBV4-3,TRBJ1-2,13
CASSLGPLNEKLFF,TRBV28,TRBJ1-4,14
CASSFNPEVYGYTF,TRBV28,TRBJ1-2,14
CASSSLTYNSPLHF,TRBV5-6,TRBJ1-6,14
CVSPGIYNEQFF,TRBV7-7,TRBJ2-1,12
CASSGGTGVMDTEAFF,TRBV6-1,TRBJ1-1,16
CASSRGQGIGTEAFF,TRBV5-4,TRBJ1-1,15
CASSLLAYEQYF,TRBV7-9,TRBJ2-7,12
CASSYRDSLSWEQFF,TRBV5-4,TRBJ2-1,15
CASSARTGSYEQYF,TRBV5-4,TRBJ2-7,14
CASSLGTQRERYEQYF,TRBV13,TRBJ2-7,16
CASSKEGTQYF,TRBV6-2/TRBV6-3,TRBJ2-5,11
CSVLGGSSRGDSYEQYF,TRBV29-1,TRBJ2-7,17
CASSLGQGYSGANVLTF,TRBV5-5,TRBJ2-6,17
CASSVELATTGELFF,TRBV9,TRBJ2-2,15
CAWSVGGNSNQPQHF,TRBV30,TRBJ1-5,15
CASSRQSDEQYF,TRBV3-1/TRBV3-2,TRBJ2-7,12
CASSEMGLGAFF,TRBV6-1,TRBJ1-1,12
CASSSGQGVSVDGYTF,TRBV27,TRBJ1-2,16
CAWSGDPRGRNSPLHF,TRBV30,TRBJ1-6,16
CASSLSQGTQYF,TRBV12-3/TRBV12-4,TRBJ2-5,12
CASSLPRQGSPLHF,TRBV28,TRBJ1-6,14
CASSFSGGVEYF,TRBV12-3/TRBV12-4,TRBJ2-3,12
CSVGTGDYGYTF,TRBV29-1,TRBJ1-2,12
CASSLSGSIHGYTF,TRBV6-5,TRBJ1-2,14
CASSLEGQANQPQHF,TRBV5-5,TRBJ1-5,15
CASSLVLAGGLGGSNEQFF,TRBV7-2,TRBJ2-1,19
CAWSVNRGGLGNTIYF,TRBV30,TRBJ1-3,16
CASSLELGRSYGYTF,TRBV5-5,TRBJ1-2,15
CASSSTGAWETQYF,TRBV4-1,TRBJ2-5,14
CASSGRIILETYPYEQYF,TRBV28,TRBJ2-7,18
CASSHRDTGRNEQYF,TRBV14,TRBJ2-7,15
CASSLISGNYGYTF,TRBV7-9,TRBJ1-2,14
CASSSPGGYTF,TRBV7-9,TRBJ1-2,11
CASSISSVSSVGTPLHF,TRBV19,TRBJ1-6,17
CASSPAQGRGRNEQFF,TRBV19,TRBJ2-1,16
CASKSRDRVDGYTF,TRBV11-1,TRBJ1-2,14
CASSRLGSGGAGNTIYF,TRBV19,TRBJ1-3,17
CASSQGPTNTIYF,TRBV23-1,TRBJ1-3,13
CASSPGVNQNTEAFF,TRBV18,TRBJ1-1,15